Each of the 30 T cell receptor beta chains below was sequenced from the same sample in a study of blood T cell repertoires in COVID-19. Only in-frame clones appear in the TCRdb table, and some are missing; sequencing was by immunoSEQ multiplex PCR. The sample has 130,000 to 150,000 clones; 85% are singletons. Sequences were obtained from peripheral blood. The source is a human donor with acute or convalescent COVID-19. The donor label of this sample is uncertain.

The chain is built from TRBV4-2 and TRBJ1-3; no definite D call. In germline, CDR1 is LGHNA, CDR2 YNFKEQ. This CDR3 contains 15 residues. The ends were cut back, 0 bases at V and 4 bases at J, with 10 bases in the middle. CDR3 sequence reads: CASSQDLGVGNTIYF. The CDR3 DNA reads TGTGCCAGCAGCCAAGATCTGGGCGTGGGAAACACCATATATTTT.

This sequence joins TRBV19 and TRBJ1-2, with TRBD1 matching over 7 bases. The CDR3 contains 14 residues. V lost 2 bases, J lost 8 bases, and 8 bases stayed unmatched. Germline V CDR1 and CDR2: LNHDA, SQIVND (reference sequence). In nucleotides, the CDR3 is TGTGCCAGTAGTATACAGACAGGGCTGGCGGGCTACACCTTC. This sequence encodes CASSIQTGLAGYTF.

The rearrangement uses TRBV5-1 and TRBJ2-1, with 8 bases fitting TRBD2. CDR3 length: 16 amino acids. Losses at the gene ends were 0 bases for V and 2 bases for J; bases not matched to a gene: 4. CDR1 and CDR2 from the germline V gene are SGHRS and YFSETQ. In DNA, the CDR3 is TGCGCCAGCAGCTTGGCCGGGGGGGCGGCCTACAATGAGCAGTTCTTC. This sequence encodes CASSLAGGAAYNEQFF.

V and J are TRBV12-3 or TRBV12-4 and TRBJ2-1, with TRBD2 matching over 7 bases. Trimming at V came to 7 bases and at J to 9 bases, leaving 9 bases not matched to a gene. This CDR3 is built from 13 residues. The CDR3 DNA is TGTGCCAGCACCCTGGGAGGGGTGGCTGAGCAGTTCTTC. It encodes CASTLGGVAEQFF.

V gene TRBV18 combines with J gene TRBJ2-7; 11 bases map to TRBD1. V shed 3 bases and J 4 bases; nucleotides not matched to a gene: 8. CDR3 size: 16 residues. Germline values: CDR1 KGHSH, CDR2 LQKENI. The CDR3, as DNA: TGTGCCAGCTCACCCGGACAGGGGGCGCAAATGTACGAGCAGTACTTC. It translates to CASSPGQGAQMYEQYF.

The chain carries TRBV3-1 (or the pseudogene TRBV3-2) and TRBJ2-3, with a possible D match to TRBD2 (6 bases). V lost 4 bases, J lost 2 bases, and 13 bases lay in between. This CDR3 comprises 15 residues. Germline CDR1 LGHDT, CDR2 YNNKEL (reference sequence). The CDR3 here is CASSPAGSHTDTQYF. For the CDR3, the DNA is TGTGCCAGCAGCCCCGCGGGAAGTCACACAGATACGCAGTATTTT.

The chain employs TRBV4-1 and TRBJ2-5; 7 nucleotides match TRBD2. The CDR3 is 16 residues long. Germline V CDR1 and CDR2: MGHRA, YSYEKL. V lost 1 base, J lost 1 base, and 6 bases stayed unmatched. CDR3 bases: TGCGCCAGCAGCCAAGGCCCTAGCGGTATCCAAGAGACCCAGTACTTC. Translation: CASSQGPSGIQETQYF.

This sequence joins TRBV27 and TRBJ2-2; 7 nucleotides align to TRBD1. CDR3 size: 13 residues. Trimming took 7 bases from V and 4 from J; bases not matched to a gene: 3. Germline assignment: CDR1 MNHEY and CDR2 SMNVEV (reference sequence). CDR3 sequence: CASIYRGTGELFF. As DNA, the CDR3 is TGTGCCAGCATATACAGGGGCACCGGGGAGCTGTTTTTT.

This chain links TRBV27 with TRBJ2-1; D gene ambiguous. CDR1 is MNHEY, CDR2 SMNVEV, per germline (reference sequence). The CDR3 is 13 amino acids. V lost 10 bases, J lost 10 bases, and 20 bases lay in between. In nucleotides, the CDR3 is TGTGCCACCAGCAGGCGTGCTCATTCCGAGCAGTTCTTC. Amino acid sequence: CATSRRAHSEQFF.

V usage is TRBV6-1 and J usage is TRBJ1-5; a possible D gene is TRBD1 (5 bases). From germline, CDR1 is MNHNS and CDR2 SASEGT. V was trimmed by 3 bases and J by 0 bases, leaving 15 bases between them. The CDR3 spans 17 residues. CDR3 DNA: TGTGCCAGCAGTGAGGGGGGGAGCAGATATAGCAATCAGCCCCAGCATTTT. Translating it yields CASSEGGSRYSNQPQHF.

The CDR3, as DNA: TGCGCCAGCAGCCGGACAGGGGCCGACACCGGGGAGCTGTTTTTT. It encodes CASSRTGADTGELFF. The V and J genes are TRBV5-1 and TRBJ2-2; 9 positions match TRBD1. The germline CDR1 and CDR2 sequences are SGHRS and YFSETQ. Losses at the gene ends were 4 bases for V and 3 bases for J; bases not matched to a gene: 4. There are 15 residues in the CDR3.

The chain uses TRBV10-3 and TRBJ1-1; D not resolved. The ends were cut back, 6 bases at V and 1 base at J, with 9 bases in the middle. This CDR3 is 13 amino acids long. Germline V gene sequence: CDR1 ENHRY, CDR2 SYGVKD. The CDR3 sequence is CAIRLGENTEAFF. The DNA for the CDR3 is TGTGCCATCAGATTGGGAGAGAACACTGAAGCTTTCTTT.

The chain links TRBV30 to TRBJ1-4; TRBD1 matches at 9 bases. Germline CDR1 GTSNPN, CDR2 SVGIG (reference sequence). V shed 0 bases, J shed 5 bases, and the junction held 4 bases outside the gene matches. This CDR3 comprises 15 residues. The CDR3 loop reads CAWSVGQGRNEKLFF. Here the CDR3 DNA reads TGTGCCTGGAGTGTAGGACAGGGGAGGAATGAAAAACTGTTTTTT.

This clone was detected only once. The rearrangement joins TRBV7-9 to TRBJ2-5; TRBD2 agrees at 7 bases. Germline assignment: CDR1 SEHNR and CDR2 FQNEAQ (reference sequence). The CDR3 has 12 residues. Unmatched junction bases numbered 2, after V lost 6 bases and J lost 4 bases. The CDR3 protein is CASRGRGETQYF. Written as DNA, the CDR3 is TGTGCCAGCAGGGGGAGGGGAGAGACCCAGTACTTC.

The chain links TRBV2 to TRBJ2-2, with TRBD1 matching 9 bases. This CDR3 has 16 amino acids. Germline lookup yields CDR1 SNHLY and CDR2 FYNNEI. V was clipped by 9 bases and J by 5 bases; unmatched bases: 13. The CDR3 here is CASSGYRGRETGELFF. The CDR3 nucleotides read TGTGCCAGTTCAGGGTACAGGGGGCGCGAAACCGGGGAGCTGTTTTTT.

The V and J genes are TRBV25-1 and TRBJ1-6, with 8 bases identical to TRBD1. This CDR3 spans 15 amino acids. Germline values: CDR1 MGHDK, CDR2 SYGVNS. J was trimmed by 5 bases and V by 6 bases; bases with no gene match: 6. CDR3 protein: CASSQKDRDNSPLHF. The CDR3 DNA reads TGTGCCAGCAGCCAGAAGGACAGGGATAATTCACCCCTCCACTTT.

The chain has TRBV27 and TRBJ1-6; unclear D gene. Germline CDR1 reads MNHEY; CDR2 reads SMNVEV (reference sequence). Trimming removed 5 bases at V and 0 bases at J, with 8 bases between. This CDR3 comprises 15 residues. The CDR3 spells CASSPRRSYNSPLHF. CDR3 DNA sequence: TGTGCCAGCAGTCCGCGCCGCTCCTATAATTCACCCCTCCACTTT.

This chain connects TRBV6-5 to TRBJ2-1; 13 bases agree with TRBD2. The germline V gene encodes CDR1 MNHEY and CDR2 SVGAGI. J gave up 12 bases and V 5 bases, and 10 bases lay outside the gene matches. The CDR3 is 15 residues long. Here the CDR3 reads CASSIGTSGVRGQFF. DNA of the CDR3: TGTGCCAGCAGTATCGGGACTAGCGGGGTTCGGGGGCAGTTCTTC.

This sequence joins TRBV27 and TRBJ2-2; 10 bases fit TRBD2. The V gene's germline CDR1 is MNHEY and CDR2 SMNVEV (reference sequence). CDR3 length equals 17 residues. V dropped 6 bases and J dropped 0; count of bases not matched to a gene: 7. The CDR3 region is CASRKYSGGTNTGELFF. CDR3 bases: TGTGCCAGCAGGAAATATAGCGGGGGGACGAACACCGGGGAGCTGTTTTTT.

This rearrangement joins TRBV18 to TRBJ1-3; no clear D. Trimming took off 3 bases at V and 0 bases at J, with 12 bases between the two ends. The CDR3 is made up of 16 amino acids. Germline loops: CDR1 KGHSH, CDR2 LQKENI. The CDR3 DNA sequence: TGTGCCAGCTCACCGTGGATGGGCGACTCTGGAAACACCATATATTTT. It specifies CASSPWMGDSGNTIYF.

This clone was seen just once. CDR3 protein: CASSRRGSGANVLTF. Written as DNA, the CDR3 is TGTGCCAGCAGTCGAAGGGGCTCTGGGGCCAACGTCCTGACTTTC. The chain uses TRBV27 and TRBJ2-6; weak D call: TRBD1 (5 bases). This CDR3 is 15 amino acids long. Germline CDR1 and CDR2: MNHEY and SMNVEV (reference sequence). Trimming left V 5 bases short and J 0 bases short, with 8 bases between.

This rearrangement joins TRBV9 to TRBJ2-2, with TRBD1 as a possible D gene (6 bases). This CDR3 is built from 16 residues. V dropped 1 base and J dropped 4 bases, with 14 bases sitting between them. Germline V CDR1 and CDR2: SGDLS, YYNGEE. The CDR3 nucleotides are TGTGCCAGCAGCGTAACAGGGAAAACCTCCACCGGGGAGCTGTTTTTT. Amino acid sequence: CASSVTGKTSTGELFF.

Concerning this clone: Relative to the germline gene, one junction end is altered; a read error may explain this. V and J are TRBV5-1 and TRBJ2-3; TRBD2 might be the D (5 bases). The CDR3 spans 15 residues. Germline CDR1 SGHRS, CDR2 YFSETQ. Here the CDR3 DNA reads TGCGCCAGCAGCTTGGGAGGGAGCCGCACGGATACGCAGTATTTT. Translating gives CASSLGGSRTDTQYF.

The CDR3 DNA reads TGTGCCAGCAGTGAATTCCGGGGACAGGCTGGAAACACCATATATTTT. Residues: CASSEFRGQAGNTIYF. The rearrangement joins TRBV25-1 to TRBJ1-3, with 8 bases aligning to TRBD1. Looked up from germline, CDR1 is MGHDK and CDR2 is SYGVNS. The CDR3 is made up of 16 amino acids. Trimming took 1 base from V and 2 from J; bases not matched to a gene: 4. Filled out from reference TRBV25-1 and TRBJ1-3, the complete variable domain reads EADIYQTPRYLVIGTGKKITLECSQTMGHDKMYWYQQDPGMELHLIHYSYGVNSTEKGDLSSESTVSRIRTEHFPLTLESARPSHTSQYLCASSEFRGQAGNTIYFGEGSWLTVV.

A single count supports this clone. The chain carries TRBV21-1 and TRBJ1-5; TRBD1, the table's D call, lacks a check against the DNA. TRBV21-1 is a documented pseudogene. This CDR3 is 18 amino acids long. The CDR3 loop reads CASSRPGQGTYVNQPQHF. The CDR3 nucleotides are TGTGCCAGCAGCAGACCGGGACAGGGAACCTACGTCAATCAGCCCCAGCATTTT.

The genes are TRBV24-1 and TRBJ2-3, with D tentatively TRBD2 (5 bases). The CDR3 runs to 16 residues. CDR1 is KGHDR and CDR2 is SFDVKD in the germline V gene. Trimming removed 4 bases from V and 0 bases from J, with 13 bases in between. The DNA of the CDR3 is TGTGCCACCAGTGACACCAGCGGAACTAGCACAGATACGCAGTATTTT. Protein: CATSDTSGTSTDTQYF.

The CDR3 bases are TGTGCCAGCAGCTTCAGGGTAATGAACACTGAAGCTTTCTTT. This gives the protein CASSFRVMNTEAFF. The V and J genes are TRBV5-4 and TRBJ1-1, with D possibly being TRBD1 (5 bases). The CDR3 length is 14 residues. Germline values: CDR1 SGHNT, CDR2 YYREEE (reference sequence). Deletions cut 2 bases from V and 0 bases from J, with 8 bases between.

The chain recombines TRBV7-6 with TRBJ2-1, with TRBD2 identical over 7 bases. The germline CDR1 and CDR2 sequences are SGHVS and FNYEAQ. This CDR3 contains 15 residues. J gave up 6 bases and V 5 bases, and 10 bases lay outside the gene matches. CDR3 nucleotide sequence: TGTGCCAGCAGCGCGCGGCTAGCGGAGATCAATGAGCAGTTCTTC. Amino acids: CASSARLAEINEQFF. The entire variable domain, with the rest obtained from reference TRBV7-6 and TRBJ2-1, is as follows: GAGVSQSPRYKVTKRGQDVALRCDPISGHVSLYWYRQALGQGPEFLTYFNYEAQQDKSGLPNDRFSAERPEGSISTLTIQRTEQRDSAMYRCASSARLAEINEQFFGPGTRLTVL.

As regards this clone: Sequence at one end of the junction differs from germline and may be a read error. The V and J genes are TRBV6-1 and TRBJ2-3; 7 nucleotides match TRBD2. Looked up from germline, CDR1 is MNHNS and CDR2 is SASEGT. The CDR3 length is 15 residues. CDR3 bases: TGTGCCAGCAGTCAAGCTAGCGGTAGCACAGATACGCAGTATTTT. It codes for CASSQASGSTDTQYF.

The rearrangement joins TRBV5-1 to TRBJ2-3, with TRBD1 identical over 8 bases. With 0 bases clipped from V and 4 bases from J, the junction kept 1 base outside the gene matches. The CDR3 extends over 14 amino acids. CDR1 is SGHRS and CDR2 is YFSETQ in the germline V gene. The CDR3 sequence: CASSLGDRSDTQYF. For the CDR3, the DNA is TGCGCCAGCAGCTTGGGGGACAGGTCAGATACGCAGTATTTT.